This T cell receptor (beta chain) was retrieved from a study of control samples from healthy donors and cancer patients. The repertoire was sequenced with immunoSEQ multiplex PCR; TCRdb's copy has only in-frame clones and lacks some. The sample yields approximately 93,000 clones, around nine tenths seen once. The CDR3 contains 16 residues. From germline, CDR1 is MDHEN and CDR2 SYDVKM. The germline V and J ends were trimmed by 3 bases and 4 bases, with 18 bases remaining between them. The receptor comes from a woman aged 50 to 65 with colorectal cancer. The chain carries TRBV28 and TRBJ1-2; a weak D match, TRBD1 (5 bases). Sequenced material: PBMCs. DNA of the CDR3: TGTGCCAGCAGTTTCCCCGGGGGACTCGGGGGCTATGGCTACACCTTC. Translation gives CASSFPGGLGGYGYTF.